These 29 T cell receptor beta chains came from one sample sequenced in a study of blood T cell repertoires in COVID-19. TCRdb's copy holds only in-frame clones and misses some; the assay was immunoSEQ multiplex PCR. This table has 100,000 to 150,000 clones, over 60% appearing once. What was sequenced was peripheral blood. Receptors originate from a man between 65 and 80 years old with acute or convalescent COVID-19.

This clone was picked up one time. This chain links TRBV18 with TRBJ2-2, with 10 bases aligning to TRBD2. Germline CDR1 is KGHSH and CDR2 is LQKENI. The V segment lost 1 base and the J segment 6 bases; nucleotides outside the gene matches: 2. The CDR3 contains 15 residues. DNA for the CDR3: TGTGCCAGCTCACCACAGGGACTAGCGTCCGGGGAGCTGTTTTTT. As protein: CASSPQGLASGELFF. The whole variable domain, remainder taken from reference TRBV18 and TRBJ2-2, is NAGVMQNPRHLVRRRGQEARLRCSPMKGHSHVYWYRQLPEEGLKFMVYLQKENIIDESGMPKERFSAEFPKEGPSILRIQQVVRGDSAAYFCASSPQGLASGELFFGEGSRLTVL.

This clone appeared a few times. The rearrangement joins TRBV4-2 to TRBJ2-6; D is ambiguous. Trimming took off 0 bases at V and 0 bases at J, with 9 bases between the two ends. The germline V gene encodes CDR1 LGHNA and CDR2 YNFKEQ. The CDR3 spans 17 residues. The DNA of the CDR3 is TGTGCCAGCAGCCAAGATGGGTACAGCTCTGGGGCCAACGTCCTGACTTTC. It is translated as CASSQDGYSSGANVLTF.

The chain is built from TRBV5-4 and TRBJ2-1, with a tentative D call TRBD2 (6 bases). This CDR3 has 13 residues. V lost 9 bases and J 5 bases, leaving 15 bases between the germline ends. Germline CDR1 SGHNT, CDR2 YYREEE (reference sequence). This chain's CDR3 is CATQRGGDNEQFF. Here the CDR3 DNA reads TGTGCCACCCAACGGGGCGGGGACAATGAGCAGTTCTTC.

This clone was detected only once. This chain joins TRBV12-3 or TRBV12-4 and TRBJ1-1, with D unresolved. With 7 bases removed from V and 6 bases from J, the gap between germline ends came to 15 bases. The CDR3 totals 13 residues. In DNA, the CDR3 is TGTGCCAGCACCAGACAAGTCGGCTCTGAAGCTTTCTTT. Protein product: CASTRQVGSEAFF.

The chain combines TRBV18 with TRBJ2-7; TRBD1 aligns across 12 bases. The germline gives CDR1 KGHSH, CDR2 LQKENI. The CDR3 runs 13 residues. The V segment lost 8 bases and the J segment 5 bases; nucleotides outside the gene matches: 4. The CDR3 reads CASTGTGGDEQYF. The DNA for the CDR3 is TGTGCCAGCACCGGGACAGGGGGCGACGAGCAGTACTTC.

CDR3 protein: CASSLAGRANTEAFF. Written as DNA, the CDR3 is TGTGCCAGCAGCTTAGCAGGCAGGGCGAACACTGAAGCTTTCTTT. The chain employs TRBV7-9 and TRBJ1-1, with D possibly matching TRBD1 (5 bases). The V and J ends lost 0 bases and 1 base respectively, with 9 bases between them. Germline CDR1 and CDR2: SEHNR and FQNEAQ (reference sequence). The CDR3 spans 15 residues.

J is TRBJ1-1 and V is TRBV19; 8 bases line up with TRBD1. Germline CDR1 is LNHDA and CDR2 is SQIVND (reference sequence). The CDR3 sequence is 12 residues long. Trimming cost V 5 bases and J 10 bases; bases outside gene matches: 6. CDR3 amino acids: CASSRDRGGAFF. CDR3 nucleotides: TGTGCCAGTAGTCGAGACAGGGGCGGAGCTTTCTTT.

The CDR3 sequence is CASSLSWTGQETQYF. In nucleotides, the CDR3 is TGTGCCAGCAGTTTATCGTGGACAGGACAAGAGACCCAGTACTTC. V is TRBV27 and J is TRBJ2-5, with 7 bases lining up with TRBD1. CDR1 is MNHEY, CDR2 SMNVEV, per germline (reference sequence). With V trimmed by 0 bases and J by 2 bases, 3 bases remained unmatched. The CDR3 is 15 residues long.

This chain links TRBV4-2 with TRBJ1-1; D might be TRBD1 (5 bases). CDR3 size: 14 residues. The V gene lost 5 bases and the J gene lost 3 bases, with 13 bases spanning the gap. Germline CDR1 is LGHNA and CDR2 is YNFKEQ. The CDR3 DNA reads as TGTGCCAGCAGCAGCCTCGGGGGGGACACTGAAGCTTTCTTT. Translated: CASSSLGGDTEAFF.

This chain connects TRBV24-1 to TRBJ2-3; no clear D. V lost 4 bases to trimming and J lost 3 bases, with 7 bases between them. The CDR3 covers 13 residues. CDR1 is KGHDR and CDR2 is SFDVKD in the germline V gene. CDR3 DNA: TGTGCCACCAGTGAACCTATTACAGATACGCAGTATTTT. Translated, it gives CATSEPITDTQYF.

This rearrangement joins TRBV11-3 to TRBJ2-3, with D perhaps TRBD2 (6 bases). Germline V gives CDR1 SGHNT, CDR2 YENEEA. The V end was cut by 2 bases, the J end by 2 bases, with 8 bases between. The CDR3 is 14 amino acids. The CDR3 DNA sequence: TGTGCCAGCAGCTTACCGGGACTCACAGATACGCAGTATTTT. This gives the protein CASSLPGLTDTQYF.

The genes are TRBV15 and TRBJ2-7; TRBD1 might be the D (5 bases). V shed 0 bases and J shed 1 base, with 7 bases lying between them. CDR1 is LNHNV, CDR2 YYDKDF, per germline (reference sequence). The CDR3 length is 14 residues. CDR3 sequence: CATSRDRQSYEQYF. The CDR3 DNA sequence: TGTGCCACCAGCAGAGATAGACAGTCCTACGAGCAGTACTTC.

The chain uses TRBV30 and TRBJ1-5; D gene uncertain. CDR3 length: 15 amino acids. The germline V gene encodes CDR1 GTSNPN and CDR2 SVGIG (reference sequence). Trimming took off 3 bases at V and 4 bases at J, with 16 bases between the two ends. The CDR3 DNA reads TGTGCCTGGAGCGACGGGGTGGCGGGGAATCAGCCCCAGCATTTT. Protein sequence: CAWSDGVAGNQPQHF. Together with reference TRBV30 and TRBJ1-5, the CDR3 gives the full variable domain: SQTIHQWPATLVQPVGSPLSLECTVEGTSNPNLYWYRQAAGRGLQLLFYSVGIGQISSEVPQNLSASRPQDRQFILSSKKLLLSDSGFYLCAWSDGVAGNQPQHFGDGTRLSIL.

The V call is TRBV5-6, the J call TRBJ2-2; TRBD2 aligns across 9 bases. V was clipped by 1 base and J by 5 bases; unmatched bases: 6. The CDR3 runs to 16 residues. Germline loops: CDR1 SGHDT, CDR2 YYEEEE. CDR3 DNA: TGTGCCAGCAGCTTGTGGCGGGAGGGACCGACCGGGGAGCTGTTTTTT. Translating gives CASSLWREGPTGELFF.

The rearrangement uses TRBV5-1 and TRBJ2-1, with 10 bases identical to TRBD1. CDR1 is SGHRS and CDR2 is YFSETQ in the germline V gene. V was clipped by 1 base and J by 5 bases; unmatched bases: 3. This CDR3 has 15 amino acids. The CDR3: CASSLFGQGDNEQFF. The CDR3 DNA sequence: TGCGCCAGCAGCTTGTTTGGACAGGGGGACAATGAGCAGTTCTTC.

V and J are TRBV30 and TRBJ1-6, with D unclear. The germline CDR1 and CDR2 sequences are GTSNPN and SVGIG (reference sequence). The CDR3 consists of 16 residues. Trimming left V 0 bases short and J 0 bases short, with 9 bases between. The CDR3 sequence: CAWSVGGSSYNSPLHF. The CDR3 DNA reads TGTGCCTGGAGTGTCGGAGGGAGCTCCTATAATTCACCCCTCCACTTT.

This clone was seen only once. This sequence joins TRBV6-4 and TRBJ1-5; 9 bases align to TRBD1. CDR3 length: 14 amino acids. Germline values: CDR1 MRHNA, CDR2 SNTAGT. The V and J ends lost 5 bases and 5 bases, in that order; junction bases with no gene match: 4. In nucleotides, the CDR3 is TGTGCCAGCAGTAGGACAGGGGTCGATCAGCCCCAGCATTTT. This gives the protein CASSRTGVDQPQHF.

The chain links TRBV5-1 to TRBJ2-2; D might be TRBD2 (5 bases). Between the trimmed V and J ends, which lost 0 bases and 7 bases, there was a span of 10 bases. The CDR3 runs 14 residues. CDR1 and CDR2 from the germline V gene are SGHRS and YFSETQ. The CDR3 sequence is CASSLVPAGGELFF. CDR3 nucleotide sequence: TGCGCCAGCAGCTTGGTTCCGGCGGGCGGGGAGCTGTTTTTT.

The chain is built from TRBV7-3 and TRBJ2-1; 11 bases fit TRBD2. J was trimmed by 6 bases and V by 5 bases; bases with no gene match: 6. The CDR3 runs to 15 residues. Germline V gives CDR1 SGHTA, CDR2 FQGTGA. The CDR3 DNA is TGTGCCAGCAGCCCCGGGACTAGCGGATCCAATGAGCAGTTCTTC. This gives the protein CASSPGTSGSNEQFF.

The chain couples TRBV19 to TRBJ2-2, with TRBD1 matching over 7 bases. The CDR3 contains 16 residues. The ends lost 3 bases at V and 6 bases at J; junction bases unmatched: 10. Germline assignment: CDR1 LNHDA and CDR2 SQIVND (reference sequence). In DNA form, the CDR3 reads TGTGCCAGTAGTATTTGGGGGCAGGGGACAGCCGGGGAGCTGTTTTTT. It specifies CASSIWGQGTAGELFF. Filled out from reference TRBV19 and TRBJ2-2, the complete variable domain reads DGGITQSPKYLFRKEGQNVTLSCEQNLNHDAMYWYRQDPGQGLRLIYYSQIVNDFQKGDIAEGYSVSREKKESFPLTVTSAQKNPTAFYLCASSIWGQGTAGELFFGEGSRLTVL.

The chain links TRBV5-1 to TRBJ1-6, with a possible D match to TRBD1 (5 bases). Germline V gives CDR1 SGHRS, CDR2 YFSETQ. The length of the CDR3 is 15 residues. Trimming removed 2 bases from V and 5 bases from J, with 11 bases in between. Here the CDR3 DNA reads TGCGCCAGCAGCTTAAATCGACAGAATAATTCACCCCTCCACTTT. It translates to CASSLNRQNNSPLHF.

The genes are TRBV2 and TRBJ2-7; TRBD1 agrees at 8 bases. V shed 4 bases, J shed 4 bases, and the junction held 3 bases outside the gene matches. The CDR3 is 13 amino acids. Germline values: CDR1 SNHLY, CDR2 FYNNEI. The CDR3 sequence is CASSADREYEQYF. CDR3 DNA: TGTGCCAGCAGTGCGGACAGGGAGTACGAGCAGTACTTC.

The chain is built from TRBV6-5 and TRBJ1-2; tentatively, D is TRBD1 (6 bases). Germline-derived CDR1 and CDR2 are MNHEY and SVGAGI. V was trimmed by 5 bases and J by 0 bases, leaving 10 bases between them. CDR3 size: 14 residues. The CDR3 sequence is CASSQGLANYGYTF. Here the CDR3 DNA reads TGTGCCAGCAGTCAGGGGTTAGCTAACTATGGCTACACCTTC.

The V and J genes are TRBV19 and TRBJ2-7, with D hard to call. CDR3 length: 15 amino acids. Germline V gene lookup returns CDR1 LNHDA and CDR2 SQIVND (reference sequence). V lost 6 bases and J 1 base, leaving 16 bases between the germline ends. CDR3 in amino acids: CASRTQSKGSYEQYF. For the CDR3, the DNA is TGTGCCAGTAGGACTCAATCAAAAGGATCCTACGAGCAGTACTTC.

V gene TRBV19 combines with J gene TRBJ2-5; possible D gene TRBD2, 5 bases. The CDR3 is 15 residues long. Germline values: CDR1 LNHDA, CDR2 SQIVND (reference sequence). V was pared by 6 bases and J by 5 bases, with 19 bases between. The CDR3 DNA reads TGTGCCAGTAGACTCACAGCGGTAGTGTATGAGACCCAGTACTTC. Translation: CASRLTAVVYETQYF.

In DNA form, the CDR3 reads TGCGCCAGCAGCTTAGGGCCGACAGGGCAAGAGACCCAGTACTTC. Protein sequence: CASSLGPTGQETQYF. The V and J genes are TRBV5-1 and TRBJ2-5; TRBD1 matches at 7 bases. Germline assignment: CDR1 SGHRS and CDR2 YFSETQ. With V trimmed by 2 bases and J by 2 bases, 6 bases remained unmatched. This CDR3 spans 15 amino acids. The complete variable domain, with remaining parts taken from reference TRBV5-1 and TRBJ2-5, reads KAGVTQTPRYLIKTRGQQVTLSCSPISGHRSVSWYQQTPGQGLQFLFEYFSETQRNKGNFPGRFSGRQFSNSRSEMNVSTLELGDSALYLCASSLGPTGQETQYFGPGTRLLVL.

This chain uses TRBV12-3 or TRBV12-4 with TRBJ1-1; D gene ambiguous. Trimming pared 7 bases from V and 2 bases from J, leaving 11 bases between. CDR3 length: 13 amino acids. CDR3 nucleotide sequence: TGTGCCAGCACACCTCACAGTAACACTGAAGCTTTCTTT. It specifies CASTPHSNTEAFF.

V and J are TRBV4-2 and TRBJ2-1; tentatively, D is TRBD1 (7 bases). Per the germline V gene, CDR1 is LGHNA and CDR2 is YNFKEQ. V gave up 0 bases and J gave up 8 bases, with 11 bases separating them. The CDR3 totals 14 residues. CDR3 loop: CASSQESRGDEQFF. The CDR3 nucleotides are TGTGCCAGCAGCCAAGAGAGCAGGGGGGATGAGCAGTTCTTC.

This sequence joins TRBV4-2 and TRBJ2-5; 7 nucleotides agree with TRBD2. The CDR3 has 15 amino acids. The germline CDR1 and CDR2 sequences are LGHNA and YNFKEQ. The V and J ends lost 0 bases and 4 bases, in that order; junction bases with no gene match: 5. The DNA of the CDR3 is TGTGCCAGCAGCCAAGAGGGACTAATAGCAGAGACCCAGTACTTC. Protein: CASSQEGLIAETQYF.